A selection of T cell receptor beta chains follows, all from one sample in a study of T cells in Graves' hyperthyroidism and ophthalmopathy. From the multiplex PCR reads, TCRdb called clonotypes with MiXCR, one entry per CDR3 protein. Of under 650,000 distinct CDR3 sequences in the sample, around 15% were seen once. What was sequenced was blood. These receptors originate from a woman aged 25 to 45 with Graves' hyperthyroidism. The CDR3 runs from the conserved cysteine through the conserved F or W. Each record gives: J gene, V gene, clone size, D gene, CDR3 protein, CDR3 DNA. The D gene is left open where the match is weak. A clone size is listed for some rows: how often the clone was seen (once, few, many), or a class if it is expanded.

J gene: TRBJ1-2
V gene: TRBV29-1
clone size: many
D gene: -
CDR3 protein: CSVEGMVHYGYTF
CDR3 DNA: TGCAGCGTTGAAGGGATGGTCCACTATGGCTACACCTTC

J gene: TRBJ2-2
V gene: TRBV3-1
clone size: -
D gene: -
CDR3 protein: CASSLMYLGELFF
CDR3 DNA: TGTGCCAGCAGTCTAATGTATCTCGGGGAGCTGTTTTTT

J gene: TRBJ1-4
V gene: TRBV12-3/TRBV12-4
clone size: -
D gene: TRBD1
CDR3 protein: CASSLGTDALTNEKLLF
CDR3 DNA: TGTGCCAGCAGTTTGGGGACAGATGCCCTAACTAATGAAAAACTGCTTTTT

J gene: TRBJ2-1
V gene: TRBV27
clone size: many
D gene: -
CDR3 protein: CASSRTGSGYNEQFF
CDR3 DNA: TGTGCCAGCAGTCGTACAGGTTCAGGATACAATGAGCAGTTCTTC

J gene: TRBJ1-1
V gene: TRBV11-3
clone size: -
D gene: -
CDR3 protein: CASSMTPNTEAFF
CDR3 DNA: TGTGCCAGCAGCATGACTCCGAACACTGAAGCTTTCTTT

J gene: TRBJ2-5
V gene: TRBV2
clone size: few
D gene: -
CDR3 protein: CASSEGLLETQYF
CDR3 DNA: TGTGCCAGCAGTGAAGGGCTTCTGGAGACCCAGTACTTC

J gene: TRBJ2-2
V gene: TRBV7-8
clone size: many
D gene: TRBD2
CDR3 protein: CASSPRTSGNTGELFF
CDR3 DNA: TGTGCCAGCAGCCCGCGGACTAGCGGGAACACCGGGGAGCTGTTTTTT

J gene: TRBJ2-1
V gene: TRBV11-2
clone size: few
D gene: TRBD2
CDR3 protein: CASSFLAGGRHNEQFF
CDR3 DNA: TGTGCCAGCAGCTTCTTAGCGGGAGGGAGACACAATGAGCAGTTCTTC

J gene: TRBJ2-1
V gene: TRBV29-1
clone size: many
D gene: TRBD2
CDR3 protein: CSVPKSGRGSYNEQFF
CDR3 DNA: TGCAGCGTTCCGAAGAGCGGGAGGGGGTCTTACAATGAGCAGTTCTTC

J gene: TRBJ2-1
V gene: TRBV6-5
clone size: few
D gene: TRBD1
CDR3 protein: CASSYPGTEYNEQFF
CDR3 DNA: TGTGCCAGCAGTTACCCCGGGACAGAGTACAATGAGCAGTTCTTC

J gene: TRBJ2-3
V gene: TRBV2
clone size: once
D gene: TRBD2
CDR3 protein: CASSVGTSGRRDTQYF
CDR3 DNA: TGTGCCAGCAGTGTTGGGACTAGCGGGAGAAGAGATACGCAGTATTTT

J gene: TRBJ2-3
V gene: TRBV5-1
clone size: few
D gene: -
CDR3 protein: CASSLSWQPVTDTQYF
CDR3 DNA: TGCGCCAGCAGCTTGAGCTGGCAGCCGGTCACAGATACGCAGTATTTT

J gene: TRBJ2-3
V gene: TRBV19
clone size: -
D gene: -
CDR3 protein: CASTKQASSTDTQYF
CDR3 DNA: TGTGCCAGTACGAAACAGGCCTCTAGCACAGATACGCAGTATTTT

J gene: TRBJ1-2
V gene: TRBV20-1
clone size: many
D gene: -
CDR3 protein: CSARGYGYTF
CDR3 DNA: TGCAGTGCTAGGGGCTATGGCTACACCTTC

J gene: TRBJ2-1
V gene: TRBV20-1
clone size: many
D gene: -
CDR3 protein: CSARASQSPEQFF
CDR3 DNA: TGCAGTGCTAGAGCTAGCCAGTCCCCTGAGCAGTTCTTC

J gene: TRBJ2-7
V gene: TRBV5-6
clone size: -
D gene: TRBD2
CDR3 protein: CASSLYQRESYEQYF
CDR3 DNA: TGTGCCAGCAGCTTATATCAGCGGGAGAGCTACGAGCAGTACTTC

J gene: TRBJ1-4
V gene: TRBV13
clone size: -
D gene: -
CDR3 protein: CASSFSITTNEKLFF
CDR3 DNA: TGTGCCAGCAGCTTTTCGATAACAACTAATGAAAAACTGTTTTTT

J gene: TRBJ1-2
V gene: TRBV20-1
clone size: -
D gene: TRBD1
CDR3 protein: CSASRRDRGPYGYTF
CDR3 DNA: TGCAGTGCTAGCCGCCGGGACAGGGGACCCTATGGCTACACCTTC

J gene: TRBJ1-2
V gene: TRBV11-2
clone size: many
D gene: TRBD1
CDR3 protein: CASSLDPAGGFGYTF
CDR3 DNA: TGTGCCAGCAGCTTAGACCCCGCAGGGGGTTTTGGCTACACCTTC

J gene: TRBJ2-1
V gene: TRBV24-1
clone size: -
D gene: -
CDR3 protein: CATSDLKDNYNEQFF
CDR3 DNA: TGTGCCACCAGTGATTTGAAGGACAACTACAATGAGCAGTTCTTC

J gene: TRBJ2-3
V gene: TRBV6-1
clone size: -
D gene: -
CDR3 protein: CASTDRYTDTQYF
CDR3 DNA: TGTGCCAGCACTGACAGGTACACAGATACGCAGTATTTT

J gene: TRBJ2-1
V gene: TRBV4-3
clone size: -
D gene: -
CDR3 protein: CASSQAQPYNEQFF
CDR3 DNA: TGCGCCAGCAGCCAAGCCCAGCCTTACAATGAGCAGTTCTTC

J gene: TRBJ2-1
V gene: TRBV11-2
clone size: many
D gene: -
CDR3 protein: CASSLVHVAGPYNEQFF
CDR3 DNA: TGTGCCAGCAGCTTAGTTCATGTGGCGGGACCCTACAATGAGCAGTTCTTC

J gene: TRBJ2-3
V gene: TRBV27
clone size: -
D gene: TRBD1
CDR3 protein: CASSLSQGATDTQYF
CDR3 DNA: TGTGCCAGCAGTTTATCACAGGGGGCCACAGATACGCAGTATTTT

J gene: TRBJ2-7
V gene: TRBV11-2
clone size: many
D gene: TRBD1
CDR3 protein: CASSREQGSYEQYF
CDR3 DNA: TGTGCCAGCAGCCGGGAACAGGGGAGCTACGAGCAGTACTTC

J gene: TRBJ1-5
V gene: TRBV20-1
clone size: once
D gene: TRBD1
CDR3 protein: CSARQMGQGGQPQHF
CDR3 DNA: TGCAGTGCTAGACAAATGGGACAGGGGGGCCAGCCCCAGCATTTT

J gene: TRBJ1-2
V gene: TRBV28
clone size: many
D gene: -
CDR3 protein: CASSYRGTGGYTF
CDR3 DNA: TGTGCCAGCAGTTATCGAGGTACGGGTGGCTACACCTTC

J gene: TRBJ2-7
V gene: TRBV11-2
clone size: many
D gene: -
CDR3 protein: CASSLAPGLAPEYEQYF
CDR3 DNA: TGTGCCAGCAGCTTAGCCCCCGGGCTAGCGCCTGAGTACGAGCAGTACTTC

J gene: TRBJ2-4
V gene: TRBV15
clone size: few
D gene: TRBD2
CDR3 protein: CATSSRGGAIRATGGVQYF
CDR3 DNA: TGTGCCACCAGCAGCCGAGGAGGGGCTATTCGGGCCACCGGGGGGGTTCAGTACTTC

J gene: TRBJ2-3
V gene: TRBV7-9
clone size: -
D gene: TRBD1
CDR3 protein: CASSSMDRVVDTQYF
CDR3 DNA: TGTGCCAGCAGCTCCATGGACAGGGTGGTAGATACGCAGTATTTT

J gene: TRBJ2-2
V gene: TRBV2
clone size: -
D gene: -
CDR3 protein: CASSYRAVGELFF
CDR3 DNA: TGTGCCAGCAGTTACCGGGCGGTCGGGGAGCTGTTTTTT

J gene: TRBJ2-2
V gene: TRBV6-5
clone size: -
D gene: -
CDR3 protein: CASSYSMALASGELFF
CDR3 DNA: TGTGCCAGCAGTTACTCGATGGCGCTAGCGTCCGGGGAGCTGTTTTTT

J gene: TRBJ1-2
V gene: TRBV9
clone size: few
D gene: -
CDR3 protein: CASSHRGGDYGYTF
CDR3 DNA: TGTGCCAGCAGCCACCGTGGAGGCGACTATGGCTACACCTTC

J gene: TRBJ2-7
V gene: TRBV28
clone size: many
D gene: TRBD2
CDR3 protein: CASSFVGSSGSYEQYF
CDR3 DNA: TGTGCCAGCAGTTTTGTCGGCTCTAGCGGGAGTTACGAGCAGTACTTC

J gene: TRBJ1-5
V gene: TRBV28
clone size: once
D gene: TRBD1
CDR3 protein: CASSLFSGGRAQHF
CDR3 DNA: TGTGCCAGCAGTTTATTTTCAGGGGGCCGAGCCCAGCATTTT

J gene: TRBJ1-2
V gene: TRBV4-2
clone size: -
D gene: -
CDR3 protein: CASSQETGREARGYTF
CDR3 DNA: TGTGCCAGCAGCCAAGAAACGGGCCGGGAAGCCCGAGGCTACACCTTC

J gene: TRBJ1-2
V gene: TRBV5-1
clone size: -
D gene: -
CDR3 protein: CASSSNGAANYGYTF
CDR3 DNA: TGCGCCAGCAGCTCGAACGGGGCTGCTAACTATGGCTACACCTTC

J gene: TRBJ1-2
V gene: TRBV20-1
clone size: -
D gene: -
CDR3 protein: CSAPGVGYGYTF
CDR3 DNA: TGCAGTGCTCCAGGGGTAGGCTATGGCTACACCTTC

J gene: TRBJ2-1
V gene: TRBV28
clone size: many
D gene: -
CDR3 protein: CASSGWQNEQFF
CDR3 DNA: TGTGCCAGCAGTGGGTGGCAAAATGAGCAGTTCTTC

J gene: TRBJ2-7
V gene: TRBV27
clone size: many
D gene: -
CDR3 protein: CASSSLTASAGSYEQYF
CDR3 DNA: TGTGCCAGCAGTTCACTTACAGCCTCAGCGGGCTCCTACGAGCAGTACTTC

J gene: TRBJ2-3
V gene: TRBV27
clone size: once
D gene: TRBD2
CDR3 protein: CASSTLLGRESTDTQYF
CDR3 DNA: TGTGCCAGCAGTACCCTGTTAGGGCGGGAGAGCACAGATACGCAGTATTTT

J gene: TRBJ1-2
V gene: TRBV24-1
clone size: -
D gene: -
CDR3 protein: CATSDKVPPYGYTF
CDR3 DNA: TGTGCCACCAGTGATAAGGTCCCGCCCTATGGCTACACCTTC

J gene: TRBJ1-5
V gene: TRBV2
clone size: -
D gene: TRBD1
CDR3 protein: CASIRDSEGNQPQHF
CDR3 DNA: TGTGCCAGCATTAGGGACAGCGAAGGTAATCAGCCCCAGCATTTT

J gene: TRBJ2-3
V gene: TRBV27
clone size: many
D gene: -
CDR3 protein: CASSWAGSTDTQYF
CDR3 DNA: TGTGCCAGCAGTTGGGCGGGGAGCACAGATACGCAGTATTTT

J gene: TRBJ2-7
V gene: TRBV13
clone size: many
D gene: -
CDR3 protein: CASSLEGRYEQYF
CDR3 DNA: TGTGCCAGCAGCTTAGAAGGGAGATACGAGCAGTACTTC

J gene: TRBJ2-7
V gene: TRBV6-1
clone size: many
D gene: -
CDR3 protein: CASERGAGIGGEQYF
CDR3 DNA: TGTGCCAGCGAGCGTGGGGCGGGAATAGGAGGGGAGCAGTACTTC

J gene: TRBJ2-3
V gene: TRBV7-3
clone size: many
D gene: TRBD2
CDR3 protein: CASSLDGGEGHTDTQYF
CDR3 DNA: TGTGCCAGCAGCTTAGACGGGGGGGAGGGCCACACAGATACGCAGTATTTT

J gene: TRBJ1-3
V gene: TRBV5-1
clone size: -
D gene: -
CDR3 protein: CASSIDGGSSGNTIYF
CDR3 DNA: TGCGCCAGCAGTATCGACGGTGGCAGCTCTGGAAACACCATATATTTT

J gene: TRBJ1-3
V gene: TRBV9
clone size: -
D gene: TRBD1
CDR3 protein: CASSPRQGLGNTIYF
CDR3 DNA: TGTGCCAGCAGCCCAAGACAGGGGTTGGGAAACACCATATATTTT

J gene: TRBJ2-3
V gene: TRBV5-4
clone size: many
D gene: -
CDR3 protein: CASSLGQGTADTQYF
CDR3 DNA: TGTGCCAGCAGCTTGGGGCAGGGGACGGCTGATACGCAGTATTTT

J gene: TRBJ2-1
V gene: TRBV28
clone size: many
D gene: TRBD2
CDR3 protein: CASSSLAGGPDNEQFF
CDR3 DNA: TGTGCCAGCAGTTCTCTAGCGGGAGGGCCGGACAATGAGCAGTTCTTC

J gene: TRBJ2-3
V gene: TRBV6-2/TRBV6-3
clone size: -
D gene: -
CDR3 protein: CASSFVGSSTDTQYF
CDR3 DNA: TGTGCCAGCAGTTTCGTAGGATCTAGCACAGATACGCAGTATTTT

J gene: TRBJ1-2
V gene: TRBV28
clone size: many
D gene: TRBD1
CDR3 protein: CASTLPVTGGSGYTF
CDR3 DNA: TGTGCCAGCACCCTCCCGGTCACAGGGGGAAGTGGCTACACCTTC

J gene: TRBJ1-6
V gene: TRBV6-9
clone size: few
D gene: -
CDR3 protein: CASSYVGIKGSPLHF
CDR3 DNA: TGTGCCAGCAGTTATGTGGGGATCAAGGGTTCACCCCTCCACTTT

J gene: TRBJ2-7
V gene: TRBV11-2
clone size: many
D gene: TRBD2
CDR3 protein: CASSLEVLPLAGVSHEQYF
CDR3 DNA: TGTGCCAGCAGCTTAGAAGTTCTCCCGCTAGCGGGAGTATCACACGAGCAGTACTTC

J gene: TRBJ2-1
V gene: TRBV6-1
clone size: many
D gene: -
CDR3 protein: CASSVTFLSSYNEQFF
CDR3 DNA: TGTGCCAGCAGTGTCACCTTCTTAAGCTCCTACAATGAGCAGTTCTTC

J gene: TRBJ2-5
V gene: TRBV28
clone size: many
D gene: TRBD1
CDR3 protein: CASSRQGWETQYF
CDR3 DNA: TGTGCCAGCAGTCGACAGGGCTGGGAGACCCAGTACTTC

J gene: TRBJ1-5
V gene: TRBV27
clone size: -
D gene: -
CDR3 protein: CASSLYLGQPQHF
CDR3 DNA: TGTGCCAGCAGTTTATATTTGGGTCAGCCCCAGCATTTT

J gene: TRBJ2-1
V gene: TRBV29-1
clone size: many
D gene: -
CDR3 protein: CSVEGYGGKNNEQFF
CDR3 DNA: TGCAGCGTTGAAGGTTATGGCGGGAAAAACAATGAGCAGTTCTTC

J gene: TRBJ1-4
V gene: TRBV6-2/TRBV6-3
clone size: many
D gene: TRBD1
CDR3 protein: CASSSGTAGEKLFF
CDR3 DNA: TGTGCCAGCAGCTCCGGGACAGCGGGTGAAAAACTGTTTTTT